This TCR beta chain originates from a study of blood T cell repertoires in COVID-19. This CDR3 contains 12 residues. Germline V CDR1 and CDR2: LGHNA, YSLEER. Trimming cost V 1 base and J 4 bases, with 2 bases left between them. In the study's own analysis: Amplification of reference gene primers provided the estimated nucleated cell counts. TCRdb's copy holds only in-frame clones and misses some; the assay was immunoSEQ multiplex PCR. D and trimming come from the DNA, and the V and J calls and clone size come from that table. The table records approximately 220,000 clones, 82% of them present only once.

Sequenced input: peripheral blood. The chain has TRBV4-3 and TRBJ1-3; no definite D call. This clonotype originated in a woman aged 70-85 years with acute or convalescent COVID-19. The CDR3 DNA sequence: TGCGCCAGCAGCCAAGCAGGAAACACCATATATTTT. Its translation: CASSQAGNTIYF.